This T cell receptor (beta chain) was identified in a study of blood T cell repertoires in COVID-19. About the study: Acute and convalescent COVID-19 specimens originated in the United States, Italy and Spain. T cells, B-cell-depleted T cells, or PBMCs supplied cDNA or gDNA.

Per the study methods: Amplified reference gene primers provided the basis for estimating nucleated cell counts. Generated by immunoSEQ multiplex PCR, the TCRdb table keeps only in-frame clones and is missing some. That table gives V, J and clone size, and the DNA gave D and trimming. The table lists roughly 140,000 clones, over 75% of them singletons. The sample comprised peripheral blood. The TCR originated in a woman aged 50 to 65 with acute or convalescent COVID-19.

The CDR3 DNA reads as TGTGCCAGCAGCGACGGCATAGGGGCCAATCAGCCCCAGCATTTT. This sequence encodes CASSDGIGANQPQHF. The V gene is TRBV5-4, the J gene TRBJ1-5; maybe TRBD1 (5 bases). The ends were cut back, 4 bases at V and 3 bases at J, with 14 bases in the middle. Germline V CDR1 and CDR2: SGHNT, YYREEE (reference sequence). The CDR3 runs 15 residues.